Presented here are 22 T cell receptor beta chains from one specimen sequenced in a study of shared clonotypes between healthy human individuals. This table comes from immunoSEQ multiplex PCR, and its TCRdb copy is limited to in-frame clones, with some not included. The sample includes over 2 million clones, under 95% seen only once; the top ten take approximately 0.39%. The sequenced sample consisted of naive CD4+ T cells from PBMCs. Subset reported: CD45RA+ positively selected. The receptors originated from a man younger than 35 in good health. Some clones in this sample may be carry-over from other donors' samples.

This clone is a singleton in its sample. The J gene is TRBJ1-2, the V gene TRBV10-2; D not certain. CDR3 length: 11 residues. V was shortened by 4 bases and J by 7 bases, with 7 bases between the two germline ends. In germline, CDR1 is WSHSY, CDR2 SAAADI. This CDR3 reads CASSVEGGYTF. For the CDR3, the DNA is TGCGCCAGCAGTGTCGAGGGTGGCTACACCTTC.

The V call is TRBV9, the J call TRBJ1-6; 7 bases line up with TRBD1. V was clipped by 4 bases and J by 5 bases; unmatched bases: 6. CDR3 length: 15 residues. Per the germline V gene, CDR1 is SGDLS and CDR2 is YYNGEE. Here the CDR3 DNA reads TGTGCCAGCAGCCGAGGGGGCGGCAATAATTCACCCCTCCACTTT. Amino acids: CASSRGGGNNSPLHF.

V gene TRBV7-2 combines with J gene TRBJ2-7; D gene uncertain. The CDR3 consists of 16 residues. Germline loops: CDR1 SGHTA, CDR2 FQGNSA. Trimming left V 1 base short and J 1 base short, with 14 bases between. The CDR3 DNA reads as TGTGCCAGCAGCTTAGTGAGTTTGGCAGCTTCCTACGAGCAGTACTTC. Amino acid sequence: CASSLVSLAASYEQYF.

The V and J genes are TRBV18 and TRBJ2-7; 10 positions match TRBD2. Germline trimming cut 4 bases from V and 2 bases from J; bases unmatched to any gene: 8. Germline values: CDR1 KGHSH, CDR2 LQKENI. The CDR3 runs to 16 residues. The CDR3 spells CASSQQGGTSAYEQYF. DNA of the CDR3: TGTGCCAGCTCACAGCAGGGAGGGACTAGCGCCTACGAGCAGTACTTC. Drawing the rest from reference TRBV18 and TRBJ2-7, the complete variable domain is NAGVMQNPRHLVRRRGQEARLRCSPMKGHSHVYWYRQLPEEGLKFMVYLQKENIIDESGMPKERFSAEFPKEGPSILRIQQVVRGDSAAYFCASSQQGGTSAYEQYFGPGTRLTVT.

This rearrangement joins TRBV27 to TRBJ2-7; 7 bases agree with TRBD1. There are 15 residues in the CDR3. V was clipped by 1 base and J by 4 bases; unmatched bases: 7. CDR1 is MNHEY, CDR2 SMNVEV, per germline (reference sequence). The CDR3 DNA reads as TGTGCCAGCAGTTTATTCCGGGACAGACAATACGAGCAGTACTTC. Translating gives CASSLFRDRQYEQYF.

The chain uses TRBV5-1 and TRBJ2-3; 9 bases align to TRBD1. Unmatched junction bases numbered 10, after V lost 3 bases and J lost 8 bases. Germline V CDR1 and CDR2: SGHRS, YFSETQ. This CDR3 region has 15 residues. The CDR3 DNA is TGCGCCAGCAGCTCCGGACAGGGGAGACCTCCTACGCAGTATTTT. Translated, it gives CASSSGQGRPPTQYF.

The gene calls are TRBV14 and TRBJ2-7; TRBD1 agrees at 11 bases. After removal of 0 bases from V and 7 bases from J, the junction contained 8 bases not matched to a gene. The length of the CDR3 is 16 residues. Germline values: CDR1 SGHDN, CDR2 FVKESK. The CDR3 DNA sequence: TGTGCCAGCAGCCAAGATGGGGGGACAGGGGGACAAGAGCAGTACTTC. This translates into CASSQDGGTGGQEQYF. Supplemented by reference TRBV14 and TRBJ2-7, the full variable domain reads EAGVTQFPSHSVIEKGQTVTLRCDPISGHDNLYWYRRVMGKEIKFLLHFVKESKQDESGMPNNRFLAERTGGTYSTLKVQPAELEDSGVYFCASSQDGGTGGQEQYFGPGTRLTVT.

The chain combines TRBV5-1 with TRBJ2-7; 11 bases map to TRBD2. This CDR3 contains 17 residues. V shed 3 bases and J 2 bases; nucleotides not matched to a gene: 10. Germline V gives CDR1 SGHRS, CDR2 YFSETQ. CDR3 coding DNA: TGCGCCAGCAGCTCCCGCCCCGGGACTAGCGGAACCTACGAGCAGTACTTC. Its protein product is CASSSRPGTSGTYEQYF.

The gene calls are TRBV7-3 and TRBJ2-2; D unresolved. The CDR3 runs to 13 residues. In germline, CDR1 is SGHTA, CDR2 FQGTGA. V lost 5 bases and J lost 6, with 10 bases in between. The CDR3 DNA reads as TGTGCCAGCAGCCCGCGCACCCCCGGGGAGCTGTTTTTT. Encoded protein: CASSPRTPGELFF.

The chain is built from TRBV28 and TRBJ1-2; tentatively, D is TRBD1 (6 bases). CDR1 is MDHEN and CDR2 is SYDVKM in the germline V gene. V was shortened by 3 bases and J by 1 base, with 12 bases between the two germline ends. The CDR3 is 15 residues long. The CDR3 coding sequence is TGTGCCAGCAGTTTGCCCTCGGACAGTAACTATGGCTACACCTTC. It yields the protein CASSLPSDSNYGYTF.

With regard to this clone: Other nucleotide sequences in the sample specify the same CDR3. The V and J genes are TRBV28 and TRBJ1-2; D ambiguous. Germline V gene lookup returns CDR1 MDHEN and CDR2 SYDVKM. The length of the CDR3 is 12 residues. V shed 5 bases and J shed 3 bases, with 7 bases lying between them. This CDR3 reads CASSLGHYGYTF. The CDR3 region has the DNA TGTGCCAGCAGTCTCGGGCACTATGGCTACACCTTC.

The chain combines TRBV6-5 with TRBJ1-2; 9 nucleotides agree with TRBD1. The CDR3 loop spans 14 amino acids. Germline lookup yields CDR1 MNHEY and CDR2 SVGAGI. With 6 bases clipped from V and 5 bases from J, the junction kept 7 bases outside the gene matches. The CDR3 loop reads CASRGQGNGYGYTF. The CDR3 DNA reads TGTGCCAGCAGGGGACAGGGAAACGGTTATGGCTACACCTTC.

V gene TRBV4-3 combines with J gene TRBJ2-2, with no clear D. Trimming shortened V by 0 bases and J by 2 bases, and 10 bases separated the two germline ends. The length of the CDR3 is 16 residues. The germline CDR1 and CDR2 sequences are LGHNA and YSLEER. CDR3 sequence (DNA): TGCGCCAGCAGCCAAGATAGTAGAATCAACACCGGGGAGCTGTTTTTT. Residues: CASSQDSRINTGELFF.

The chain's CDR3 is CASSIQGAWNTEAFF. The CDR3 region has the DNA TGTGCCAGCAGCATACAGGGGGCTTGGAACACTGAAGCTTTCTTT. This chain joins TRBV7-6 and TRBJ1-1; TRBD1 agrees at 9 bases. Germline loops: CDR1 SGHVS, CDR2 FNYEAQ. Trimming removed 5 bases from V and 1 base from J; junction bases left unmatched: 5. This CDR3 is built from 15 residues. Based on the CDR3 plus reference TRBV7-6 and TRBJ1-1, the full variable domain is GAGVSQSPRYKVTKRGQDVALRCDPISGHVSLYWYRQALGQGPEFLTYFNYEAQQDKSGLPNDRFSAERPEGSISTLTIQRTEQRDSAMYRCASSIQGAWNTEAFFGQGTRLTVV.

The chain carries TRBV29-1 and TRBJ2-3; tentative D call: TRBD2 (5 bases). CDR1 and CDR2 (germline): SQVTM, ANQGSEA. The length of the CDR3 is 15 residues. The V and J ends lost 2 bases and 0 bases respectively, with 12 bases between them. CDR3 amino acids: CSVELAGASTDTQYF. The CDR3 DNA follows: TGCAGCGTTGAACTGGCGGGTGCTAGCACAGATACGCAGTATTTT.

The chain links TRBV18 to TRBJ2-5; the D is unclear. The CDR3 sequence is 14 residues long. V shed 3 bases and J shed 7 bases, with 15 bases lying between them. Germline CDR1 KGHSH, CDR2 LQKENI. The chain's CDR3 is CASSPALVVGTQYF. For the CDR3, the DNA is TGTGCCAGCTCACCCGCCCTAGTTGTGGGGACCCAGTACTTC.

The chain carries TRBV9 and TRBJ2-3, with 7 bases fitting TRBD2. V lost 3 bases and J lost 5; bases outside the gene matches: 21. The germline CDR1 and CDR2 sequences are SGDLS and YYNGEE. This CDR3 comprises 19 residues. CDR3 loop: CASSETSSLWGERGDTQYF. The DNA of the CDR3 is TGTGCCAGCAGCGAAACTAGCTCCCTGTGGGGAGAGCGGGGAGATACGCAGTATTTT. Full variable domain (outside the CDR3, taken from reference TRBV9 and TRBJ2-3): DSGVTQTPKHLITATGQRVTLRCSPRSGDLSVYWYQQSLDQGLQFLIQYYNGEERAKGNILERFSAQQFPDLHSELNLSSLELGDSALYFCASSETSSLWGERGDTQYFGPGTRLTVL.

This rearrangement joins TRBV19 to TRBJ2-5; either TRBD1 or TRBD2 may supply D (5 bases each). The V gene's germline CDR1 is LNHDA and CDR2 SQIVND (reference sequence). V was trimmed by 3 bases and J by 6 bases, leaving 14 bases between them. The CDR3 consists of 14 residues. DNA of the CDR3: TGTGCCAGTAGTATCGGGGCTCTGGGGCAGACCCAGTACTTC. Translated: CASSIGALGQTQYF.

The chain is built from TRBV7-2 and TRBJ2-3; TRBD2 aligns across 11 bases. Per germline, CDR1 SGHTA and CDR2 FQGNSA. The J segment lost 2 bases and the V segment lost 5 bases, leaving 6 bases of the junction unmatched. The CDR3 is made up of 16 amino acids. CDR3: CASSPRTSGPTDTQYF. CDR3 DNA: TGTGCCAGCAGCCCCAGGACTAGCGGGCCCACAGATACGCAGTATTTT.

The chain recombines TRBV7-3 with TRBJ1-2; 9 bases line up with TRBD1. There are 16 residues in the CDR3. After removal of 0 bases from V and 3 bases from J, the junction contained 5 bases not matched to a gene. Germline CDR1 SGHTA, CDR2 FQGTGA. The CDR3 region is CASSLTGGQGDYGYTF. The CDR3 nucleotides read TGTGCCAGCAGCTTAACGGGGGGACAGGGAGACTATGGCTACACCTTC.

The sample holds one count of this clone. The V and J genes are TRBV6-6 and TRBJ1-5; D is undetermined. Per germline, CDR1 MNHNY and CDR2 SVGAGI (reference sequence). The CDR3 totals 13 residues. V lost 7 bases and J lost 4, with 11 bases in between. This CDR3 reads CASTFVGNQPQHF. The CDR3 DNA is TGTGCCAGCACCTTCGTCGGTAATCAGCCCCAGCATTTT.

The chain is built from TRBV28 and TRBJ1-1; D possibly corresponds to TRBD1 (5 bases). Trimming shortened V by 6 bases and J by 5 bases, and 19 bases separated the two germline ends. The CDR3 spans 15 residues. CDR1 MDHEN and CDR2 SYDVKM come from the germline V gene. The CDR3 coding sequence is TGTGCCAGCAGGGGACCGTCACACTTAAGGACTGAAGCTTTCTTT. It encodes CASRGPSHLRTEAFF.